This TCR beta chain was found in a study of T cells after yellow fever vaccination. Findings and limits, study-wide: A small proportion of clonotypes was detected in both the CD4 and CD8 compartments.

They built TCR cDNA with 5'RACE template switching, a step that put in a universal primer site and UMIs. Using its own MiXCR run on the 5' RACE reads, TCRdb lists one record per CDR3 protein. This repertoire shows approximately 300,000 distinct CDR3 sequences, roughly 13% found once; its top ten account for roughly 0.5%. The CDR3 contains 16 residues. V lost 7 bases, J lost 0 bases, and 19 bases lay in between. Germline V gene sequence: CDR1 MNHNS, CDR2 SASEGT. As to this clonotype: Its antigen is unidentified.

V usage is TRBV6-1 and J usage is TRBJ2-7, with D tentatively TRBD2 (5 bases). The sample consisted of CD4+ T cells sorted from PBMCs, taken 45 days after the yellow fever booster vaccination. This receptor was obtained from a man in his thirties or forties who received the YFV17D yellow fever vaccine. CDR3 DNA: TGTGCCAGCACCCACCTGGCGGGCGCGTCCTCCTACGAGCAGTACTTC. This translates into CASTHLAGASSYEQYF.